This T cell receptor beta chain originates from a study of post-analysis software for immune sequencing data. Every TCR beta cDNA library bore unique molecular identifiers. TCRdb recomputed calls from the PCR reads with MiXCR, one row per CDR3 protein. The sample has approximately 360,000 distinct CDR3 sequences; 30% to 45% are singletons. Study results and limitations: Five TRBV segments were significantly more frequent in patients than in controls. TRBV5-6, TRBV5-1 and TRBV20-1 were among these segments. The authors found that F measure strongly co-clustered same-batch samples. Among multiple sclerosis patients, normalized Chao1 diversity was significantly below that of controls.

About this clonotype itself: Its target is unknown.

The CDR3 spans 11 residues. V dropped 6 bases and J dropped 10 bases, with 15 bases sitting between them. Germline CDR1 reads DFQATT; CDR2 reads SNEGSKA (reference sequence). Sequencing was carried out using blood. The source is a girl aged 10 to 17 with multiple sclerosis. The V and J genes are TRBV20-1 and TRBJ1-2; tentatively, D is TRBD1 (5 bases). The CDR3 DNA reads as TGCAGTGCGCCCCTATGGGGGATCTACACCTTC. It is translated as CSAPLWGIYTF.